Listed below are T cell receptor beta chains from one sample, sequenced in a study of T cell changes during pregnancy in multiple sclerosis. This table comes from immunoSEQ multiplex PCR, and its TCRdb copy is limited to in-frame clones, with some not included. The data hold approximately 65,000 clones, with 85% to 95% observed a single time. This material consisted of CD8+ T cells from peripheral blood mononuclear cells, taken in the third trimester of pregnancy. The origin of the receptors is a female donor in good health, enrolled as a control in a pregnancy study. CDR3s include the opening cysteine and the closing phenylalanine or tryptophan. The D gene is left open where the match is weak. Clone sizes are given selectively: once, few, many, or a class where the clone is expanded.

>TRBV7-2|TRBJ1-1|.|.
CASSSWRVNTEAFF
TGTGCCAGCAGCTCTTGGCGGGTGAACACTGAAGCTTTCTTT
>TRBV4-2|TRBJ1-4|.|.
CASSQDLNQGYNEKLFF
TGTGCCAGCAGCCAAGATCTTAACCAGGGGTATAATGAAAAACTGTTTTTT
>TRBV4-3|TRBJ1-3|.|.
CASSPRAITGNTIYF
TGCGCCAGCAGCCCGCGGGCTATTACTGGAAACACCATATATTTT
>TRBV10-3|TRBJ2-1|TRBD2|.
CAISLGGNEQFF
TGTGCCATCAGCCTCGGGGGGAATGAGCAGTTCTTC
>TRBV27|TRBJ1-2|.|.
CASSGAGGYTF
TGTGCCAGCTCTGGGGCGGGGGGCTACACCTTC
>TRBV13|TRBJ2-1|.|.
CASSLGTVNEQFF
TGTGCCAGCAGCTTAGGAACAGTCAATGAGCAGTTCTTC
>TRBV9|TRBJ1-1|.|.
CASSVLRDGLTEAFF
TGTGCCAGCAGCGTACTCCGGGATGGGCTCACTGAAGCTTTCTTT
>TRBV4-3|TRBJ1-2|.|.
CASSQDFGPRGYGYTF
TGCGCCAGCAGCCAAGATTTCGGGCCAAGGGGCTATGGCTACACCTTC
>TRBV2|TRBJ2-5|TRBD1|.
CASSIISYRGQETQYF
TGTGCCAGCAGCATAATAAGCTACAGGGGCCAAGAGACCCAGTACTTC
>TRBV5-4|TRBJ1-6|TRBD1|once
CASSLGQGVNSPLHF
TGTGCCAGCAGCTTGGGACAGGGGGTTAATTCACCCCTCCACTTT
>TRBV9|TRBJ1-1|.|.
CAGSLLLGGAAGTEAFF
TGTGCCGGCTCACTTCTACTGGGGGGGGCCGCTGGAACTGAAGCTTTCTTT
>TRBV27|TRBJ1-5|.|.
CASSFGGNQPQHF
TGTGCCAGCAGTTTTGGAGGGAATCAGCCCCAGCATTTT
>TRBV27|TRBJ2-7|TRBD2|.
CASSLDSGGLYEQYF
TGTGCCAGCAGTTTGGATAGCGGGGGGTTATACGAGCAGTACTTC
>TRBV27|TRBJ1-2|.|.
CASSSDSYGYTF
TGTGCCAGCAGTTCGGACAGCTATGGCTACACCTTC
>TRBV9|TRBJ1-5|.|.
CASSPTGKSNQPQHF
TGTGCCAGCAGCCCCACCGGGAAGAGCAATCAGCCCCAGCATTTT
>TRBV7-2|TRBJ2-5|TRBD2|once
CASSLAPASGGPGGETQYF
TGTGCCAGCAGCTTAGCCCCGGCTAGCGGGGGCCCTGGCGGAGAGACCCAGTACTTC
>TRBV5-6|TRBJ2-5|TRBD2|.
CASSSGTSGWFAETQYF
TGTGCCAGCAGCTCCGGGACTAGCGGCTGGTTCGCAGAGACCCAGTACTTC
>TRBV19|TRBJ2-7|TRBD1|.
CASSTGTGSYEQYF
TGTGCCAGTAGTACAGGGACAGGGAGTTACGAGCAGTACTTC
>TRBV4-3|TRBJ2-5|TRBD2|.
CASSQDLVGLAGAPGTQYF
TGCGCCAGCAGCCAAGATCTGGTTGGGCTAGCGGGGGCCCCGGGGACCCAGTACTTC
>TRBV27|TRBJ2-1|.|.
CASRWGTGDNEQFF
TGTGCCAGCAGGTGGGGGACTGGGGACAATGAGCAGTTCTTC
>TRBV9|TRBJ2-7|.|.
CASSVGGVDEQYF
TGTGCCAGCAGCGTAGGAGGAGTCGACGAGCAGTACTTC
>TRBV7-8|TRBJ1-5|.|.
CASSPYIVSNQPQHF
TGTGCCAGCAGCCCCTATATCGTTAGCAATCAGCCCCAGCATTTT
>TRBV7-9|TRBJ2-3|.|.
CASSSVGADTQYF
TGTGCCAGCAGCTCAGTAGGGGCGGATACGCAGTATTTT
>TRBV4-3|TRBJ2-1|TRBD1|.
CASSLDRGPFNEQFF
TGCGCCAGCAGCCTGGACAGGGGGCCTTTCAATGAGCAGTTCTTC
>TRBV7-9|TRBJ2-7|TRBD1|.
CASSLPGQGYEQYF
TGTGCCAGCAGCTTGCCGGGACAGGGTTACGAGCAGTACTTC
>TRBV15|TRBJ2-6|.|.
CATSKEGAPSGANVLTF
TGTGCCACCAGCAAGGAGGGGGCCCCCTCTGGGGCCAACGTCCTGACTTTC
>TRBV7-9|TRBJ2-7|TRBD2|.
CASSSGLVESYEQYF
TGTGCCAGCAGCTCTGGACTAGTGGAGTCCTACGAGCAGTACTTC
>TRBV28|TRBJ1-4|TRBD1|.
CASRATGTGIEKLFF
TGTGCCAGCAGGGCTACCGGGACAGGGATTGAAAAACTGTTTTTT
>TRBV7-3|TRBJ2-7|TRBD2|.
CASSPGAGAPYEQYF
TGTGCCAGCAGCCCAGGAGCGGGGGCCCCCTACGAGCAGTACTTC
>TRBV18|TRBJ1-6|.|.
CASSPLRVWDSPLHF
TGTGCCAGCTCACCATTGAGGGTTTGGGATTCACCCCTCCACTTT
>TRBV2|TRBJ2-7|.|.
CASSAEYRVSYEQYF
TGTGCCAGCAGCGCGGAGTACAGGGTTTCCTACGAGCAGTACTTC
>TRBV4-3|TRBJ2-7|.|.
CASSQDRWGSGEQYF
TGCGCCAGCAGCCAAGACAGGTGGGGCTCGGGCGAGCAGTACTTC
>TRBV19|TRBJ2-3|TRBD1|.
CASSGYRGSTDTQYF
TGTGCCAGTAGTGGATACAGGGGTAGCACAGATACGCAGTATTTT
>TRBV5-5|TRBJ1-1|.|.
CASSLGTGSTEAFF
TGTGCCAGCAGCTTGGGTACAGGGTCAACTGAAGCTTTCTTT
>TRBV9|TRBJ2-7|TRBD2|.
CASSLSGEGEQYF
TGTGCCAGCAGCCTGAGCGGGGAAGGAGAGCAGTACTTC
>TRBV5-1|TRBJ1-2|TRBD1|.
CASSPEGQTNYGYTF
TGCGCCAGCAGCCCGGAGGGACAGACTAACTATGGCTACACCTTC
>TRBV30|TRBJ1-1|.|.
CAWSVSGETEAFF
TGTGCCTGGAGTGTTTCGGGGGAAACTGAAGCTTTCTTT
>TRBV29-1|TRBJ2-2|.|.
CSVAAGTGELFF
TGCAGCGTGGCCGCAGGGACCGGGGAGCTGTTTTTT
>TRBV11-2|TRBJ1-2|TRBD1|.
CASSPQGPDYGYTF
TGTGCCAGCAGCCCACAGGGGCCCGACTATGGCTACACCTTC
>TRBV4-3|TRBJ1-1|TRBD1|.
CASSQGTGANTEAFF
TGCGCCAGCAGCCAGGGGACAGGGGCGAACACTGAAGCTTTCTTT
>TRBV7-2|TRBJ2-7|TRBD2|.
CASSFGGNTYEQYF
TGTGCCAGCAGCTTCGGGGGGAACACCTACGAGCAGTACTTC
>TRBV30|TRBJ1-1|.|few
CAWARTRGMNTEAFF
TGTGCCTGGGCTCGGACGCGGGGGATGAACACTGAAGCTTTCTTT
>TRBV11-3|TRBJ2-7|TRBD1|.
CASSPTGDYEQYF
TGTGCCAGCAGCCCGACAGGGGACTACGAGCAGTACTTC
>TRBV4-2|TRBJ1-5|.|.
CASSQDSRGAQPQHF
TGTGCCAGCAGCCAAGATTCTCGGGGTGCTCAGCCCCAGCATTTT
>TRBV7-8|TRBJ2-5|TRBD2|.
CASSYSGGETQYF
TGTGCCAGCAGCTATAGCGGGGGGGAGACCCAGTACTTC
>TRBV27|TRBJ2-2|.|.
CASSLIRGNAGELFF
TGTGCCAGCAGTTTAATCAGGGGAAACGCCGGGGAGCTGTTTTTT
>TRBV4-3|TRBJ2-7|TRBD1|.
CASSQGRTGNYEQYF
TGCGCCAGCAGCCAAGGAAGGACAGGGAATTACGAGCAGTACTTC
>TRBV14|TRBJ2-7|TRBD2|.
CASSQGLAGGYEQYF
TGTGCCAGCAGCCAAGGACTAGCGGGGGGGTACGAGCAGTACTTC
>TRBV30|TRBJ1-6|.|.
CAWSVDWAAFNSPLHF
TGTGCCTGGAGTGTCGATTGGGCAGCTTTTAATTCACCCCTCCACTTT
>TRBV7-9|TRBJ1-5|.|once
CAWGDVYSNQPQHF
TGTGCCTGGGGGGACGTTTATAGCAATCAGCCCCAGCATTTT
>TRBV4-3|TRBJ1-5|.|once
CASSQDNNQPQHF
TGCGCCAGCAGCCAAGATAACAATCAGCCCCAGCATTTT
>TRBV6-5|TRBJ1-1|.|.
CASTGGPMGTEAFF
TGTGCCAGCACGGGGGGACCGATGGGCACTGAAGCTTTCTTT
>TRBV6-5|TRBJ2-2|TRBD2|.
CASSFLAGGGSGELFF
TGTGCCAGCAGTTTCTTAGCGGGGGGCGGGTCCGGGGAGCTGTTTTTT
>TRBV4-1|TRBJ2-7|.|once
CASSGTSYEQYF
TGCGCCAGCAGCGGGACTTCCTACGAGCAGTACTTC
>TRBV29-1|TRBJ1-4|.|.
CSVVTATNEKLFF
TGCAGCGTCGTGACAGCAACTAATGAAAAACTGTTTTTT
>TRBV4-3|TRBJ1-1|.|.
CASSQGSLRGEAFF
TGCGCCAGCAGCCAAGGATCTCTGCGGGGGGAAGCTTTCTTT
>TRBV2|TRBJ1-2|TRBD1|.
CASSENAGRGQDGYTF
TGTGCCAGCAGTGAAAATGCGGGCAGGGGGCAGGATGGCTACACCTTC
>TRBV11-2|TRBJ2-3|.|.
CASRGRLADTQYF
TGTGCCAGCAGGGGCCGGTTGGCAGATACGCAGTATTTT
>TRBV7-9|TRBJ2-2|TRBD2|.
CASSRGAGELFF
TGTGCCAGCAGCCGGGGGGCCGGGGAGCTGTTTTTT